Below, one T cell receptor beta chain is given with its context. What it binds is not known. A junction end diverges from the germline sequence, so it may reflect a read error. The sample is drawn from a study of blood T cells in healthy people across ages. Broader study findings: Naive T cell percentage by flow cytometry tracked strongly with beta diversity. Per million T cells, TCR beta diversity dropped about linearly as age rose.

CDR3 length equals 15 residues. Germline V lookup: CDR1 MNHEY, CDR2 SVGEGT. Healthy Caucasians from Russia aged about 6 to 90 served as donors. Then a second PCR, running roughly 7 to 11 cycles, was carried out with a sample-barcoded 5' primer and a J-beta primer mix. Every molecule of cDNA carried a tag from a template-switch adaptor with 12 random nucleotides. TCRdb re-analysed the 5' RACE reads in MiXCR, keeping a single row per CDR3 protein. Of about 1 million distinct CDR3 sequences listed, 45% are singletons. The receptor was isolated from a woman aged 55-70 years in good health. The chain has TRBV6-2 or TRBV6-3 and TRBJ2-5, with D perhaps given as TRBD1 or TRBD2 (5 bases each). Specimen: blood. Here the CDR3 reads CASSYGRTLGETLYF. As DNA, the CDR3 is TGTGCCAGCAGTTACGGCAGGACCCTAGGGGAGACCCTGTACTTC.